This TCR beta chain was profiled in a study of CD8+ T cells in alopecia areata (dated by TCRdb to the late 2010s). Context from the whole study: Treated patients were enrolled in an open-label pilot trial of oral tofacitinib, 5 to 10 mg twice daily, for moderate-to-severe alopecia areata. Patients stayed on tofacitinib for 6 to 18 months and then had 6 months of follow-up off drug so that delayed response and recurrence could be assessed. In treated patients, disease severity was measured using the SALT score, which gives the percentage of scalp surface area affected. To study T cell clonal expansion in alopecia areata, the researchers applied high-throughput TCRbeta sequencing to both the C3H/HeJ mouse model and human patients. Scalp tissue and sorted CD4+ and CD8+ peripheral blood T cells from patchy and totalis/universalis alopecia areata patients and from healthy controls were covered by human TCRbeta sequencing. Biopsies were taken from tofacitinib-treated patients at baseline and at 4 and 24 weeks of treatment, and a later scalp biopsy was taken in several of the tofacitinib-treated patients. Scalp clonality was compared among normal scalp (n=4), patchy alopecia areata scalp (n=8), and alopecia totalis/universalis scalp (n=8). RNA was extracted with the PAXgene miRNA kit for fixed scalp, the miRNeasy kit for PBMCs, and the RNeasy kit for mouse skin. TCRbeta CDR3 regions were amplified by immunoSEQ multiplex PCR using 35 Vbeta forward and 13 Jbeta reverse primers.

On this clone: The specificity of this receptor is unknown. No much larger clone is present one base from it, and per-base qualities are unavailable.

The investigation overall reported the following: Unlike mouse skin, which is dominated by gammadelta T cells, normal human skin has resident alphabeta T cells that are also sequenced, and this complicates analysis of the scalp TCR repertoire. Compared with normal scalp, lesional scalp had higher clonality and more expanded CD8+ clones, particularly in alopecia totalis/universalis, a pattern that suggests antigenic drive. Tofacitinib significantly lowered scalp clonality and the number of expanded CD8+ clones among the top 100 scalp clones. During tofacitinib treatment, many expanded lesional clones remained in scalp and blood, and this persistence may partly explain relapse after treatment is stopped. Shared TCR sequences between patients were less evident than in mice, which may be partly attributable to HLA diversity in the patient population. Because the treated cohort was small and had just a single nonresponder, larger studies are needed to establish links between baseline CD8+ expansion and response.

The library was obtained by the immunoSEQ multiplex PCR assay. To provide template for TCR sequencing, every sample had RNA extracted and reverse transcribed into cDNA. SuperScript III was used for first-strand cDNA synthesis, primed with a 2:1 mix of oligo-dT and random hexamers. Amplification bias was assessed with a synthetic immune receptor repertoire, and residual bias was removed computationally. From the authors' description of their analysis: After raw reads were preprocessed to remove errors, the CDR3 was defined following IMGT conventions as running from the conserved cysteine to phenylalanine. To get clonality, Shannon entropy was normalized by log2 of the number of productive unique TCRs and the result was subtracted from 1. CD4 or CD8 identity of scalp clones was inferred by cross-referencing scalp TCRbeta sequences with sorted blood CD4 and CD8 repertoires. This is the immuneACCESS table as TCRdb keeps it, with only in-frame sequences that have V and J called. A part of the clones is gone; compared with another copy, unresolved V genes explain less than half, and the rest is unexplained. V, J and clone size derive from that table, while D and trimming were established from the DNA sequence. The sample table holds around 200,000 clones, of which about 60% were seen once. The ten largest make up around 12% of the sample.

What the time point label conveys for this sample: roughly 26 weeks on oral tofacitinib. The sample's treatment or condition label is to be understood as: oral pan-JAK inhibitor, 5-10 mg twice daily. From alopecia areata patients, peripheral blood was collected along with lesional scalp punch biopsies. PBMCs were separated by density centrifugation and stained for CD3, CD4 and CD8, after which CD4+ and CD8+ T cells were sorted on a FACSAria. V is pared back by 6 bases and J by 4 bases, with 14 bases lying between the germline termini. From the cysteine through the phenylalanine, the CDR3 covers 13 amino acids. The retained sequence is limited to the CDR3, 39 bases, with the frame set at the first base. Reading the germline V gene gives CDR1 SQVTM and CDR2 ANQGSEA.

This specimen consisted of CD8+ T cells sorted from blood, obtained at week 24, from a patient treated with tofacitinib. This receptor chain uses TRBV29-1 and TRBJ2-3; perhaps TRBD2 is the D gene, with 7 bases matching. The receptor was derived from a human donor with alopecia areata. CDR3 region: CSVRGGAADTQYF. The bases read TGCAGCGTCCGCGGGGGCGCGGCAGATACGCAGTATTTT.